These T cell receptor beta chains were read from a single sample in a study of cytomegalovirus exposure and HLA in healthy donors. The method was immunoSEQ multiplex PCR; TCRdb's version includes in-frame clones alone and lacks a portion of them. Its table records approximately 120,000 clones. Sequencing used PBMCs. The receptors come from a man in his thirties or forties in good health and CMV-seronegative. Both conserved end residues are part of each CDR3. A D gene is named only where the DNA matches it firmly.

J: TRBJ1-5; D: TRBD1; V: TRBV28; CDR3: CASKQGGQPQHF; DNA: TGTGCCAGCAAGCAGGGGGGTCAGCCCCAGCATTTT
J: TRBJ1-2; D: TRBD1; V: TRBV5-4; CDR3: CASTGQGYGYTF; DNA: TGTGCCAGCACCGGACAGGGTTATGGCTACACCTTC
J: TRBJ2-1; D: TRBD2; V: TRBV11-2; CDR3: CASSLAGGTYNEQFF; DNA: TGTGCCAGCAGCTTAGCGGGAGGGACCTACAATGAGCAGTTCTTC
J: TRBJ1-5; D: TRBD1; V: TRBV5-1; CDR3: CASSLEGTGRQPQHF; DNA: TGCGCCAGCAGCTTGGAGGGGACAGGAAGACAGCCCCAGCATTTT
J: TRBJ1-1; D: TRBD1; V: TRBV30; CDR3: CAWGKDRVNTEAFF; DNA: TGTGCCTGGGGGAAGGACAGGGTGAACACTGAAGCTTTCTTT
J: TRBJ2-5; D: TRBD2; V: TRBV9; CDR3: CASSPRGGGNRETQYF; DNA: TGTGCCAGCAGCCCACGTGGGGGGGGGAACCGGGAGACCCAGTACTTC
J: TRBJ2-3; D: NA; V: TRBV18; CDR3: CASSPPAAGADTQYF; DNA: TGTGCCAGCTCACCACCGGCGGCAGGGGCAGATACGCAGTATTTT
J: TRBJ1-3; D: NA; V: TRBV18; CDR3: CASSLLVSSGNTIYF; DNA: TGTGCCAGCTCACTACTAGTAAGCTCTGGAAACACCATATATTTT
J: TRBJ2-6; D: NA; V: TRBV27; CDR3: CASSPLRPAGMANVLTF; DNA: TGTGCCAGCAGTCCCCTTCGCCCCGCGGGGATGGCCAACGTCCTGACTTTC
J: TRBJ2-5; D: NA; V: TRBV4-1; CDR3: CASSQGVGGGVGETQYF; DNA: TGCGCCAGCAGCCAAGGTGTCGGCGGAGGGGTAGGAGAGACCCAGTACTTC
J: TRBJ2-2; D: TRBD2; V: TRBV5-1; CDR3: CASSLEWGGNTGELFF; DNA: TGCGCCAGCAGCTTGGAATGGGGGGGAAACACCGGGGAGCTGTTTTTT
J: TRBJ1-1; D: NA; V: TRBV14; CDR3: CASSQEHRLWRWPEAFF; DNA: TGTGCCAGCAGCCAAGAACACCGGCTCTGGAGGTGGCCTGAAGCTTTCTTT
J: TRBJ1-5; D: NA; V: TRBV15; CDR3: CATSRDSSNQPQHF; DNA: TGTGCCACCAGCAGAGATTCATCCAATCAGCCCCAGCATTTT
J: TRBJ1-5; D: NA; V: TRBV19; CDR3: CASSIDRGMARNQPQHF; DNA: TGTGCCAGTAGTATAGATCGGGGGATGGCGCGCAATCAGCCCCAGCATTTT
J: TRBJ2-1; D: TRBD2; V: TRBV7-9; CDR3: CASSSTSGYNEQFF; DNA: TGTGCCAGCAGCTCCACTAGCGGGTACAATGAGCAGTTCTTC
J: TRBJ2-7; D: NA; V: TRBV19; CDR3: CASSGGGTTYYEQYF; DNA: TGTGCCAGTTCGGGAGGGGGCACGACCTACTACGAGCAGTACTTC
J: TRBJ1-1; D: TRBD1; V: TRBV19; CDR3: CASSVARTGGRVDTEAFF; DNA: TGTGCCAGTAGTGTAGCGAGGACAGGGGGCAGAGTCGACACTGAAGCTTTCTTT
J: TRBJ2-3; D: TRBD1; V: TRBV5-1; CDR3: CASSLEGQGTDTQYF; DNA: TGCGCCAGCAGCTTGGAGGGACAGGGCACAGATACGCAGTATTTT
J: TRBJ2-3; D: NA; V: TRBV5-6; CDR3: CASSLRDKKRVGTQYF; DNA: TGTGCCAGCAGCTTGCGGGACAAGAAAAGAGTGGGTACGCAGTATTTT
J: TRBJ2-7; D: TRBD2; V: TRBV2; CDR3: CASSEAASGRSEQYF; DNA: TGTGCCAGCAGTGAAGCAGCTAGCGGTAGGTCCGAGCAGTACTTC
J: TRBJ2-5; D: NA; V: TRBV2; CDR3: CASSPVEKDLQETQYF; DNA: TGTGCCAGCAGTCCCGTCGAAAAGGACTTACAAGAGACCCAGTACTTC
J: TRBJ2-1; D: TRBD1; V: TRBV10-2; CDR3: CASMMRTGGLNEQFF; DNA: TGCGCCAGCATGATGCGGACAGGGGGCCTGAATGAGCAGTTCTTC
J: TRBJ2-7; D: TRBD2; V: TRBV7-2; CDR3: CASSASSGTYEQYF; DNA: TGTGCCAGCAGCGCCTCTAGCGGTACCTACGAGCAGTACTTC
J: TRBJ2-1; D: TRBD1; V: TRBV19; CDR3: CASSITGTAHNEQFF; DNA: TGTGCCAGTAGTATCACCGGGACAGCCCACAATGAGCAGTTCTTC
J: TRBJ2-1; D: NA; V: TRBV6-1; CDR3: CASSVPVADEQFF; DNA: TGTGCCAGCAGCGTTCCGGTGGCGGATGAGCAGTTCTTC
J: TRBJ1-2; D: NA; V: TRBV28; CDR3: CASSSGFVVVSDYGYTF; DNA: TGTGCCAGCAGTTCAGGGTTTGTGGTTGTTTCCGACTATGGCTACACCTTC
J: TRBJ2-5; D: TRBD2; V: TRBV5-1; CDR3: CASSPGLAGGETQYF; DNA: TGCGCCAGCAGCCCGGGACTAGCGGGAGGAGAGACCCAGTACTTC
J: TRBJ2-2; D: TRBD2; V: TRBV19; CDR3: CASSIASGRMTGELFF; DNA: TGTGCCAGTAGTATCGCTAGCGGGAGGATGACCGGGGAGCTGTTTTTT
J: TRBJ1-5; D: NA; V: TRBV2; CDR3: CASSQVHNQPQHF; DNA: TGTGCCAGCAGTCAGGTACACAATCAGCCCCAGCATTTT
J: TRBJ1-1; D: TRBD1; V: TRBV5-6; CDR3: CASSLRGQGAWTEAFF; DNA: TGTGCCAGCAGCTTGAGAGGACAGGGGGCTTGGACTGAAGCTTTCTTT
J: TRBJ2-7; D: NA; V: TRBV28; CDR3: CASSSNRAEQYF; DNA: TGTGCCAGCAGTTCGAACAGGGCCGAGCAGTACTTC
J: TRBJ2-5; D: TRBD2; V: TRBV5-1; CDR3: CASSMTSGTSGETQYF; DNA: TGCGCCAGCAGCATGACTAGCGGGACCTCGGGGGAGACCCAGTACTTC
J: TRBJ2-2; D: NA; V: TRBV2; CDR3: CASIRTASLTNTGELFF; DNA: TGTGCCAGCATAAGGACAGCAAGCCTAACGAACACCGGGGAGCTGTTTTTT
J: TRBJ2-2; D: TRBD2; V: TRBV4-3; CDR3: CASSQEGTSAPGELFF; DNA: TGCGCCAGCAGCCAAGAGGGGACTAGCGCCCCCGGGGAGCTGTTTTTT
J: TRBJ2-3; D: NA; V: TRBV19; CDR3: CASSISGNTDTQYF; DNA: TGTGCCAGTAGTATTAGCGGAAACACAGATACGCAGTATTTT
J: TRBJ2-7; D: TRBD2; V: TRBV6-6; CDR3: CASSLTSGGSNEQYF; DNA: TGTGCCAGCAGCCTGACTAGCGGGGGATCTAACGAGCAGTACTTC
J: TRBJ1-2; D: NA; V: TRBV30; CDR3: CAWRIPVEIYGYTF; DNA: TGTGCCTGGAGGATACCGGTTGAAATCTATGGCTACACCTTC
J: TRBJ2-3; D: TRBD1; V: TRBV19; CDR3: CASSISRGHTDTQYF; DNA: TGTGCCAGTAGTATCTCCAGGGGGCACACAGATACGCAGTATTTT
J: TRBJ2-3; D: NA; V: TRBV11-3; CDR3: CASSGEVSTGTDTQYF; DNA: TGTGCCAGCAGCGGAGAGGTTTCGACTGGCACAGATACGCAGTATTTT
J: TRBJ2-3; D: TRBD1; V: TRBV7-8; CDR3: CASSLDRGDTQYF; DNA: TGTGCCAGCAGCTTAGACAGGGGGGATACGCAGTATTTT
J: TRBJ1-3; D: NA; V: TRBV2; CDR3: CASSSSAAGNTIYF; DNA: TGTGCCAGCAGTTCCTCAGCGGCTGGAAACACCATATATTTT
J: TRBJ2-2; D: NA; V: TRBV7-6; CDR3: CASSLGEIDRNSATGELFF; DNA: TGTGCCAGCAGCTTAGGGGAAATCGACAGAAACTCAGCCACCGGGGAGCTGTTTTTT
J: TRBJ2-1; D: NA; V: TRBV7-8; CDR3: CASGLSSASYNEQFF; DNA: TGTGCCAGCGGCTTATCCAGCGCTTCCTACAATGAGCAGTTCTTC
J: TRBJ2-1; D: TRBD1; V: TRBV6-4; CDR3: CASSRTGGDYNEQFF; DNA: TGTGCCAGCAGTCGGACAGGGGGGGATTACAATGAGCAGTTCTTC
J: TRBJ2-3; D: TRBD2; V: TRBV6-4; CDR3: CASSEGGEMTDTQYF; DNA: TGTGCCAGCAGTGAGGGGGGGGAAATGACAGATACGCAGTATTTT
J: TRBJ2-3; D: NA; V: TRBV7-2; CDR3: CASSLSSRPTDTQYF; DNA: TGTGCCAGCAGCTTAAGTTCCAGGCCCACAGATACGCAGTATTTT
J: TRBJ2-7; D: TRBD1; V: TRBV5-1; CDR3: CASSLDRTGGSSYEQYF; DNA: TGCGCCAGCAGCTTGGATAGGACAGGGGGGAGCTCCTACGAGCAGTACTTC
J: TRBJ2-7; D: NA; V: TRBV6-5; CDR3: CASSTTYTYEQYF; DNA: TGTGCCAGCAGCACCACCTATACCTACGAGCAGTACTTC
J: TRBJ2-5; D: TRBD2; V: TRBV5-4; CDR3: CASNQGGASGSPETQYF; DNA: TGTGCCAGCAACCAGGGGGGCGCTAGCGGGAGCCCAGAGACCCAGTACTTC
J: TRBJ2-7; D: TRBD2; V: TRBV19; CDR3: CASSARLGGGEQYF; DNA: TGTGCCAGTAGTGCCAGACTCGGGGGGGGCGAGCAGTACTTC